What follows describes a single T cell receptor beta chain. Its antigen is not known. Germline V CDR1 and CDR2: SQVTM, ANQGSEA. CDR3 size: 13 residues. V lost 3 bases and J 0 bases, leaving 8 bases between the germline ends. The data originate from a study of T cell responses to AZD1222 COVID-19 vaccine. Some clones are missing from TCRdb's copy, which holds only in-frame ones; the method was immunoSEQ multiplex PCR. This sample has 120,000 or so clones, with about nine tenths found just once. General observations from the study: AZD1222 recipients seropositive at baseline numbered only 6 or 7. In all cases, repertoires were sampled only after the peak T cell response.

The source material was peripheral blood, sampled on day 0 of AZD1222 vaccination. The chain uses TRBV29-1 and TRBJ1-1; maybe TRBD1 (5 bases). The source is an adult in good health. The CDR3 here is CSVDGTLNTEAFF. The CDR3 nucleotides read TGCAGCGTTGATGGGACCCTGAACACTGAAGCTTTCTTT.